These 14 T cell receptor beta chains share one sample of origin, sequenced in a study of T cells in Graves' hyperthyroidism and ophthalmopathy. The TCR beta CDR3 regions underwent amplification using RNA transcripts as the source. A set of HTBI primers served as the primers for a first-round RT-PCR of the TCR CDR3. TCRdb reprocessed the multiplex PCR reads via MiXCR and lists one record per CDR3 protein. The sample shows approximately 400,000 distinct CDR3 sequences, over 11% of them seen only once. The sequenced material came from blood. These receptors were collected from a woman aged 55 to 70 with Graves' hyperthyroidism.

This clonotype was seen at least ten times. V gene TRBV11-2 combines with J gene TRBJ2-7, with D perhaps TRBD2 (6 bases). Trimming stripped 3 bases from V and 4 bases from J, with 10 bases between. This CDR3 has 13 residues. Looked up from germline, CDR1 is SGHAT and CDR2 is FQNNGV. The CDR3: CASSFSGRYEQYF. The DNA for the CDR3 is TGTGCCAGCAGCTTCTCAGGGAGGTACGAGCAGTACTTC.

V is TRBV29-1 and J is TRBJ2-2, with 13 bases identical to TRBD2. J was trimmed by 4 bases and V by 3 bases; bases with no gene match: 2. The CDR3 length is 15 residues. Germline V lookup: CDR1 SQVTM, CDR2 ANQGSEA. CDR3 coding DNA: TGCAGCGTTGATGGACTAGCGGGAGTCACCGGGGAGCTGTTTTTT. Its translation: CSVDGLAGVTGELFF.

This clonotype was seen at least ten times. The J gene is TRBJ2-3, the V gene TRBV2; D unresolved. Trimming left V 7 bases short and J 4 bases short, with 3 bases between. The CDR3 loop spans 10 amino acids. In germline, CDR1 is SNHLY, CDR2 FYNNEI. In DNA, the CDR3 is TGTGCCAGCAACCCAGATACGCAGTATTTT. Protein sequence: CASNPDTQYF. The variable domain in full, with the rest retrieved from reference TRBV2 and TRBJ2-3, is EPEVTQTPSHQVTQMGQEVILRCVPISNHLYFYWYRQILGQKVEFLVSFYNNEISEKSEIFDDQFSVERPDGSNFTLKIRSTKLEDSAMYFCASNPDTQYFGPGTRLTVL.

This clonotype showed up many times. The V gene is TRBV30, the J gene TRBJ2-1, with D unresolved. V dropped 3 bases and J dropped 7 bases, with 10 bases sitting between them. The CDR3 is 12 amino acids. Germline V gene lookup returns CDR1 GTSNPN and CDR2 SVGIG (reference sequence). CDR3 region: CAWRGGRNEQFF. CDR3 coding DNA: TGTGCCTGGAGAGGTGGGCGGAATGAGCAGTTCTTC.

This clonotype was observed at least ten times. J is TRBJ2-5 and V is TRBV28; 9 nucleotides agree with TRBD1. The junction had 3 bases not matched to a gene; V was cut back by 6 bases and J by 1 base. This CDR3 spans 14 amino acids. Per the germline V gene, CDR1 is MDHEN and CDR2 is SYDVKM. As DNA, the CDR3 is TGTGCCAGCAGCTGGGACAGGGTCCAAGAGACCCAGTACTTC. Translated, it gives CASSWDRVQETQYF.

This chain uses TRBV29-1 with TRBJ2-7; 14 bases match TRBD2. In germline, CDR1 is SQVTM, CDR2 ANQGSEA. J gave up 2 bases and V 5 bases, and 5 bases lay outside the gene matches. CDR3 length: 15 amino acids. The CDR3 protein is CSVPLTSGRAYEQYF. For the CDR3, the DNA is TGCAGCGTTCCCCTGACTAGCGGGAGGGCCTACGAGCAGTACTTC.

The table lists this clonotype with many counts. This chain uses TRBV3-1 with TRBJ2-7; TRBD1 matches at 9 bases. The CDR3 spans 13 residues. Germline CDR1 LGHDT, CDR2 YNNKEL (reference sequence). Losses at the gene ends were 5 bases for V and 6 bases for J; bases not matched to a gene: 5. CDR3 protein: CASSGRDRVEQYF. The DNA of the CDR3 is TGTGCCAGCAGCGGTCGGGACAGGGTCGAGCAGTACTTC.

Ten or more counts support this clonotype. The chain recombines TRBV20-1 with TRBJ2-3; 13 positions agree with TRBD2. The V gene's germline CDR1 is DFQATT and CDR2 SNEGSKA (reference sequence). The junction had 11 bases not matched to a gene; V was cut back by 2 bases and J by 0 bases. The CDR3 totals 19 residues. In DNA, the CDR3 is TGCAGTGCTAGAACTAGCGGGGGGGGAAGGGGTCTTAGCACAGATACGCAGTATTTT. This gives the protein CSARTSGGGRGLSTDTQYF.

This clonotype was seen repeatedly, ten times or more. The chain recombines TRBV18 with TRBJ1-2, with D maybe TRBD1 (5 bases). V lost 6 bases and J lost 8, with 16 bases in between. Germline V gene data show CDR1 as KGHSH and CDR2 as LQKENI. The CDR3 spans 13 residues. The CDR3 loop is CASSRGTAGGYTF. Written as DNA, the CDR3 is TGTGCCAGCTCCCGCGGGACTGCGGGCGGCTACACCTTC.

This clonotype occurred a few times. The chain is built from TRBV7-2 and TRBJ2-1; D perhaps matches TRBD2 (6 bases). CDR1 and CDR2 (germline): SGHTA, FQGNSA. CDR3 length equals 15 residues. Trimming shortened V by 1 base and J by 4 bases, and 11 bases separated the two germline ends. The chain's CDR3 is CASSLGGRMYNEQFF. The DNA for the CDR3 is TGTGCCAGCAGCTTAGGTGGGAGGATGTACAATGAGCAGTTCTTC.

Ten or more counts support this clonotype. The rearrangement links TRBV11-2 to TRBJ2-1; 10 bases are shared with TRBD2. CDR1 and CDR2 from the germline V gene are SGHAT and FQNNGV. V was clipped by 6 bases and J by 7 bases; unmatched bases: 3. The CDR3 covers 13 residues. The CDR3 reads CASRPGLANEQFF. The CDR3 DNA sequence: TGTGCCAGCAGGCCGGGACTAGCGAATGAGCAGTTCTTC.

This clonotype was counted at least ten times. This sequence joins TRBV24-1 and TRBJ2-3; TRBD2 is a possible D gene (6 bases). Germline V lookup: CDR1 KGHDR, CDR2 SFDVKD. This CDR3 has 17 residues. Trimming pared 2 bases from V and 0 bases from J, leaving 14 bases between. In nucleotides, the CDR3 is TGTGCCACCAGTGATTGGGCGACTAGATCTAGCACAGATACGCAGTATTTT. Translated, it gives CATSDWATRSSTDTQYF.

This rearrangement joins TRBV6-2 or TRBV6-3 to TRBJ2-7; D is unclear. Germline V lookup: CDR1 MNHEY, CDR2 SVGEGT. The V end was cut by 1 base, the J end by 1 base, with 11 bases between. This CDR3 region has 15 residues. CDR3 sequence reads: CASSYYRVGSYEQYF. CDR3 DNA: TGTGCCAGCAGTTACTACCGAGTTGGGTCCTACGAGCAGTACTTC.

This clonotype was counted at least ten times. The rearrangement links TRBV20-1 to TRBJ2-6, with D tentatively TRBD1 or TRBD2 (5 bases each). The germline V gene encodes CDR1 DFQATT and CDR2 SNEGSKA (reference sequence). There are 17 residues in the CDR3. Trimming left V 1 base short and J 3 bases short, with 16 bases between. CDR3 in DNA: TGCAGTGCTAGAGGACGAGGGGATCCTGTTGGGGCCAACGTCCTGACTTTC. Amino acid sequence: CSARGRGDPVGANVLTF.